The 30 T cell receptor beta chains presented below share a single source sample, sequenced in a study of cytomegalovirus exposure and HLA in healthy donors. The PCR had 60 Vbeta and 13 Jbeta primers. TCRdb keeps only in-frame clones here, not all; method: immunoSEQ multiplex PCR. The sample records approximately 170,000 clones, more than 80% being singletons. The specimen sequenced was PBMCs. These receptors all stem from a male donor in good health and CMV-seronegative.

This rearrangement joins TRBV29-1 to TRBJ2-1; 7 nucleotides align to TRBD2. The CDR3 is made up of 13 amino acids. J was trimmed by 7 bases and V by 2 bases; bases with no gene match: 5. The germline V gene encodes CDR1 SQVTM and CDR2 ANQGSEA. The CDR3 is CSVERGSGNEQFF. The CDR3 DNA reads TGCAGCGTTGAACGAGGTAGCGGGAATGAGCAGTTCTTC.

The chain uses TRBV2 and TRBJ2-5; 11 bases are a match to TRBD2. The germline CDR1 and CDR2 sequences are SNHLY and FYNNEI. With 3 bases clipped from V and 2 bases from J, the junction kept 2 bases outside the gene matches. CDR3 length: 15 residues. The CDR3 region is CASSELAGGQETQYF. The CDR3 DNA is TGTGCCAGCAGTGAGTTAGCGGGAGGGCAAGAGACCCAGTACTTC.

This clone showed up just a few times. The V and J genes are TRBV11-3 and TRBJ1-1, with 8 positions matching TRBD1. The V gene's germline CDR1 is SGHNT and CDR2 YENEEA. The CDR3 loop spans 13 amino acids. V lost 6 bases and J lost 5; bases outside the gene matches: 5. CDR3 protein: CASSRQGRTEAFF. Written as DNA, the CDR3 is TGTGCCAGCAGTAGACAGGGGCGAACTGAAGCTTTCTTT.

This chain links TRBV5-8 with TRBJ1-1, with a tentative D call TRBD1 (5 bases). This CDR3 contains 13 residues. Trimming took 6 bases from V and 4 from J, leaving 13 bases between them. The V gene's germline CDR1 is SGHTS and CDR2 YDEGEE. The CDR3 nucleotides read TGTGCCAGCACCCCATGGAGGGGCACTGAAGCTTTCTTT. Translation: CASTPWRGTEAFF.

The J gene is TRBJ1-1, the V gene TRBV6-1; the match to TRBD1 covers 7 bases. The CDR3 covers 14 residues. V lost 4 bases, J lost 0 bases, and 2 bases stayed unmatched. The germline V gene has CDR1 MNHNS and CDR2 SASEGT. CDR3 loop: CASSGRGMNTEAFF. CDR3 bases: TGTGCCAGCAGTGGCAGGGGGATGAACACTGAAGCTTTCTTT.

The gene calls are TRBV5-1 and TRBJ1-4, with TRBD1 matching 7 bases. Trimming took 1 base from V and 10 from J; bases not matched to a gene: 10. CDR1 is SGHRS and CDR2 is YFSETQ in the germline V gene. This CDR3 region has 15 residues. The CDR3, as DNA: TGCGCCAGCAGCTTGTTTCAGGGGGAAGTCGGAAAACTGTTTTTT. Translating it yields CASSLFQGEVGKLFF.

The J gene is TRBJ1-4, the V gene TRBV28, with D perhaps TRBD1 (5 bases). The germline V gene has CDR1 MDHEN and CDR2 SYDVKM. V lost 7 bases, J lost 7 bases, and 19 bases lay in between. The CDR3 contains 15 residues. Here the CDR3 DNA reads TGTGCCAGCACCCCTCCGACGGGGGAACGTGAAAAACTGTTTTTT. This translates into CASTPPTGEREKLFF. Full variable domain (remainder filled in from reference TRBV28 and TRBJ1-4): DVKVTQSSRYLVKRTGEKVFLECVQDMDHENMFWYRQDPGLGLRLIYFSYDVKMKEKGDIPEGYSVSREKKERFSLILESASTNQTSMYLCASTPPTGEREKLFFGSGTQLSVL.

The rearrangement joins TRBV19 to TRBJ1-3, with a tentative D call TRBD1 (6 bases). The CDR3 has 16 amino acids. Trimming removed 1 base from V and 0 bases from J, with 10 bases in between. CDR1 is LNHDA, CDR2 SQIVND, per germline (reference sequence). The CDR3 protein is CASSIGARGSGNTIYF. The CDR3 DNA follows: TGTGCCAGTAGTATAGGCGCCAGGGGCTCTGGAAACACCATATATTTT.

The chain joins TRBV27 to TRBJ2-6; a possible D gene is TRBD2 (6 bases). Between the trimmed V and J ends, which lost 3 bases and 0 bases, there was a span of 9 bases. Germline CDR1 MNHEY, CDR2 SMNVEV (reference sequence). The CDR3 extends over 16 amino acids. CDR3 sequence (DNA): TGTGCCAGCAGTTTGCGGGGCCACTCTGGGGCCAACGTCCTGACTTTC. Translating it yields CASSLRGHSGANVLTF.

The chain couples TRBV10-3 to TRBJ2-7, with D tentatively TRBD2 (6 bases). Trimming shortened V by 6 bases and J by 2 bases, and 11 bases separated the two germline ends. Germline CDR1 reads ENHRY; CDR2 reads SYGVKD. The CDR3 is 13 amino acids. CDR3: CAISSGFPYEQYF. The CDR3 DNA is TGTGCCATCAGCAGCGGGTTCCCCTACGAGCAGTACTTC.

The J gene is TRBJ1-1, the V gene TRBV19; tentative D call: TRBD1 (5 bases). The germline CDR1 and CDR2 sequences are LNHDA and SQIVND (reference sequence). The CDR3 covers 13 residues. The V end was cut by 10 bases, the J end by 0 bases, with 12 bases between. In nucleotides, the CDR3 is TGTGCCACTCAGGGTTTGGTGAACACTGAAGCTTTCTTT. This sequence encodes CATQGLVNTEAFF.

The rearrangement joins TRBV28 to TRBJ2-5, with a tentative D call TRBD2 (5 bases). V lost 2 bases, J lost 4 bases, and 17 bases lay in between. CDR1 and CDR2 from the germline V gene are MDHEN and SYDVKM. The CDR3 runs 16 residues. As DNA, the CDR3 is TGTGCCAGCAGTTTACTAGCCCCCTATGGTGCAGAGACCCAGTACTTC. This gives the protein CASSLLAPYGAETQYF.

The V and J genes are TRBV7-9 and TRBJ2-7; D unclear. Germline values: CDR1 SEHNR, CDR2 FQNEAQ (reference sequence). V lost 0 bases to trimming and J lost 5 bases, with 11 bases between them. The CDR3 spans 14 residues. The CDR3, as DNA: TGTGCCAGCAGCTTAGCAGGATCTCGGGACGAGCAGTACTTC. The encoded protein is CASSLAGSRDEQYF.

There are a few counts of this clone. This rearrangement joins TRBV5-1 to TRBJ1-4; 9 nucleotides line up with TRBD1. J gave up 5 bases and V 0 bases, and 5 bases lay outside the gene matches. This CDR3 is 16 amino acids long. Germline V gives CDR1 SGHRS, CDR2 YFSETQ. The CDR3: CASSLELGTGNEKLFF. CDR3 bases: TGCGCCAGCAGCTTGGAGCTGGGGACAGGGAATGAAAAACTGTTTTTT.

The genes are TRBV29-1 and TRBJ2-5, with unresolved D. Germline lookup yields CDR1 SQVTM and CDR2 ANQGSEA. Trimming pared 7 bases from V and 5 bases from J, leaving 14 bases between. This CDR3 contains 12 residues. The CDR3 reads CSAHVREETQYF. For the CDR3, the DNA is TGCAGCGCCCACGTACGTGAGGAGACCCAGTACTTC.

CDR3 loop: CASSERLAGMQSNEQFF. The CDR3 nucleotides read TGTGCCAGCAGTGAACGACTAGCGGGGATGCAGTCCAATGAGCAGTTCTTC. The rearrangement joins TRBV2 to TRBJ2-1; TRBD2 matches 11 bases. Looked up from germline, CDR1 is SNHLY and CDR2 is FYNNEI. With 2 bases clipped from V and 6 bases from J, the junction kept 9 bases outside the gene matches. There are 17 residues in the CDR3.

In regard to this clone: In the same sample, other DNA sequences code for this CDR3. This rearrangement joins TRBV7-9 to TRBJ1-4; TRBD1 matches at 7 bases. This CDR3 region has 14 residues. The V and J ends lost 1 base and 7 bases, in that order; junction bases with no gene match: 3. CDR1 SEHNR and CDR2 FQNEAQ come from the germline V gene (reference sequence). CDR3 sequence reads: CASSLGQGGEKLFF. CDR3 coding DNA: TGTGCCAGCAGCTTAGGACAGGGTGGTGAAAAACTGTTTTTT.

This clone was counted once. The chain uses TRBV28 and TRBJ1-5; D might be TRBD1 (5 bases). Trimming shortened V by 1 base and J by 7 bases, and 17 bases separated the two germline ends. There are 16 residues in the CDR3. Germline V gene lookup returns CDR1 MDHEN and CDR2 SYDVKM. The CDR3 coding sequence is TGTGCCAGCAGTTTATCGGGTAGGGGTTTTGGGCAGCCCCAGCATTTT. Protein sequence: CASSLSGRGFGQPQHF. Variable domain in full (rest from reference TRBV28 and TRBJ1-5): DVKVTQSSRYLVKRTGEKVFLECVQDMDHENMFWYRQDPGLGLRLIYFSYDVKMKEKGDIPEGYSVSREKKERFSLILESASTNQTSMYLCASSLSGRGFGQPQHFGDGTRLSIL.

This chain links TRBV7-2 with TRBJ2-7, with 10 bases identical to TRBD2. The CDR3 has 14 residues. The V gene's germline CDR1 is SGHTA and CDR2 FQGNSA. V dropped 5 bases and J dropped 3; count of bases not matched to a gene: 4. DNA for the CDR3: TGTGCCAGCAGCATGGGACTAGCGAACTACGAGCAGTACTTC. Translating gives CASSMGLANYEQYF.

The CDR3 region is CASSFPLAGAGRYTQYF. CDR3 in DNA: TGTGCCAGCAGTTTTCCCCTAGCGGGAGCGGGTAGATATACGCAGTATTTT. V is TRBV6-7 and J is TRBJ2-3; 10 nucleotides match TRBD2. TRBV6-7 counts as an open reading frame of uncertain function. V dropped 4 bases and J dropped 7; count of bases not matched to a gene: 14. This CDR3 comprises 17 residues.

The V and J genes are TRBV5-4 and TRBJ1-3; 9 nucleotides agree with TRBD1. Germline lookup yields CDR1 SGHNT and CDR2 YYREEE (reference sequence). CDR3 length: 16 amino acids. The ends lost 1 base at V and 3 bases at J; junction bases unmatched: 5. CDR3 sequence reads: CASSLTGGLRGNTIYF. CDR3 nucleotide sequence: TGTGCCAGCAGCTTGACAGGGGGCCTTCGTGGAAACACCATATATTTT.

J is TRBJ1-4 and V is TRBV7-9; 10 bases map to TRBD1. This CDR3 has 15 amino acids. The germline V gene encodes CDR1 SEHNR and CDR2 FQNEAQ (reference sequence). J was trimmed by 6 bases and V by 3 bases; bases with no gene match: 4. CDR3: CASSLTGTGDEKLFF. CDR3 coding DNA: TGTGCCAGCAGCTTGACCGGGACAGGGGATGAAAAACTGTTTTTT.

This rearrangement joins TRBV7-8 to TRBJ2-1; TRBD1 matches 11 bases. The CDR3 contains 14 residues. Germline CDR1 and CDR2: SGHVS and FQNEAQ. V lost 5 bases, J lost 9 bases, and 6 bases stayed unmatched. Here the CDR3 DNA reads TGTGCCAGCAGCAGCGGGACAGGGGGGCTTGAGCAGTTCTTC. Amino acid sequence: CASSSGTGGLEQFF.

This clone was counted once. The chain combines TRBV5-1 with TRBJ2-7; 9 bases align to TRBD1. The CDR3 runs to 15 residues. Losses at the gene ends were 5 bases for V and 5 bases for J; bases not matched to a gene: 11. CDR1 SGHRS and CDR2 YFSETQ come from the germline V gene. The CDR3 DNA sequence: TGCGCCAGCAGTCGGACCGGGACAGGGAGCCACGAGCAGTACTTC. The encoded protein is CASSRTGTGSHEQYF.

The chain has TRBV19 and TRBJ1-1; D is unresolved. The V end was cut by 7 bases, the J end by 1 base, with 16 bases between. From germline, CDR1 is LNHDA and CDR2 SQIVND (reference sequence). The length of the CDR3 is 15 residues. CDR3 in amino acids: CASTPGGGRNTEAFF. The DNA of the CDR3 is TGTGCCAGTACCCCCGGAGGAGGACGGAACACTGAAGCTTTCTTT.

The genes are TRBV7-3 and TRBJ1-3; D ambiguous. The CDR3 is 15 amino acids. V was clipped by 4 bases and J by 1 base, with 11 bases between them. The V gene's germline CDR1 is SGHTA and CDR2 FQGTGA. The CDR3 region has the DNA TGTGCCAGCAGCTCGCTAGGAGGGTCTGGAAACACCATATATTTT. It translates to CASSSLGGSGNTIYF.

On this clone: One end of the junction varies from germline; a read error may be responsible. The sample has other DNA sequences that encode this CDR3 too. This chain connects TRBV5-6 to TRBJ1-2; 7 positions match TRBD1. The CDR3 runs to 13 residues. Germline V lookup: CDR1 SGHDT, CDR2 YYEEEE. CDR3 loop: CASSTTGNHGYTF. The CDR3 nucleotides are TGTGCTAGCAGCACGACAGGGAACCATGGCTACACCTTC. Together with reference TRBV5-6 and TRBJ1-2, the CDR3 gives the full variable domain: DAGVTQSPTHLIKTRGQQVTLRCSPKSGHDTVSWYQQALGQGPQFIFQYYEEEERQRGNFPDRFSGHQFPNYSSELNVNALLLGDSALYLCASSTTGNHGYTFGSGTRLTVV.

The J gene is TRBJ1-2, the V gene TRBV4-2; TRBD1 matches 10 bases. The CDR3 sequence is 15 residues long. The V gene end was trimmed by 1 base and the J gene end by 2 bases; junction bases not matched to a gene: 1. Germline V gene data show CDR1 as LGHNA and CDR2 as YNFKEQ. CDR3 nucleotides: TGTGCCAGCAGCCAAGGGACAGGGGGAAACTATGGCTACACCTTC. Protein product: CASSQGTGGNYGYTF.

The V and J genes are TRBV27 and TRBJ2-5; D is possibly TRBD1 (6 bases). This CDR3 comprises 14 residues. The V gene's germline CDR1 is MNHEY and CDR2 SMNVEV (reference sequence). V lost 2 bases to trimming and J lost 4 bases, with 11 bases between them. The CDR3 protein is CASSLQQGGETQYF. The CDR3 region has the DNA TGTGCCAGCAGTTTACAACAGGGCGGAGAGACCCAGTACTTC.

This chain uses TRBV5-5 with TRBJ2-5; TRBD1 might be the D (5 bases). Germline CDR1 reads SGHKS; CDR2 reads YYEKEE (reference sequence). CDR3 length equals 13 residues. The V gene lost 4 bases and the J gene lost 2 bases, with 9 bases spanning the gap. DNA for the CDR3: TGTGCCAGCAGCACCCGACAGCAAGAGACCCAGTACTTC. It translates to CASSTRQQETQYF. The variable domain in full, completed from reference TRBV5-5 and TRBJ2-5, reads DAGVTQSPTHLIKTRGQQVTLRCSPISGHKSVSWYQQVLGQGPQFIFQYYEKEERGRGNFPDRFSARQFPNYSSELNVNALLLGDSALYLCASSTRQQETQYFGPGTRLLVL.